This is a list of T cell receptor beta chains from one sample in a study of CD8 T cells in Susac syndrome. TCRdb reprocessed the immunoSEQ multiplex PCR reads with MiXCR, giving one entry per CDR3 protein. This sample has roughly 150,000 distinct CDR3 sequences, with 95% found just once. Sample: CD8+ T cells from PBMCs. Every receptor here comes from a human donor with Susac syndrome. Both conserved end residues are part of each CDR3. The order of the fields is J gene, clone size, D gene, V gene, CDR3 DNA, CDR3 protein. A D gene is named only where the DNA matches it firmly. Clone sizes are given selectively: once, few, many, or a class where the clone is expanded.

J gene: TRBJ2-3; clone size: NA; D gene: NA; V gene: TRBV6-5; CDR3 DNA: TGTGCCAGCAGTTACTTAGGGTCCGAGGCAGATACGCAGTATTTT; CDR3 protein: CASSYLGSEADTQYF
J gene: TRBJ2-2; clone size: NA; D gene: NA; V gene: TRBV6-1; CDR3 DNA: TGTGCCAGCAGTGAAGCGCGGCAGTTTGAGGCCGGGGAGCTGTTTTTT; CDR3 protein: CASSEARQFEAGELFF
J gene: TRBJ2-1; clone size: NA; D gene: NA; V gene: TRBV4-1; CDR3 DNA: TGCGCCAGCAGCCTCGTGGACGAGTCCTATGAGCAGTTCTTC; CDR3 protein: CASSLVDESYEQFF
J gene: TRBJ1-1; clone size: NA; D gene: NA; V gene: TRBV9; CDR3 DNA: TGTGCCAGCAGTAGGGAAACAGACAACACTGAAGCTTTCTTT; CDR3 protein: CASSRETDNTEAFF
J gene: TRBJ2-3; clone size: NA; D gene: TRBD1; V gene: TRBV12-3/TRBV12-4; CDR3 DNA: TGTGCCAGCAAGCATGGACAGGGCGTTAGTGCAGATACGCAGTATTTT; CDR3 protein: CASKHGQGVSADTQYF
J gene: TRBJ2-2; clone size: NA; D gene: NA; V gene: TRBV5-1; CDR3 DNA: TGCGCCAGCAGCCCTGGTGGGGGTGCCGGGGAGCTGTTTTTT; CDR3 protein: CASSPGGGAGELFF
J gene: TRBJ2-7; clone size: NA; D gene: NA; V gene: TRBV27; CDR3 DNA: TGTGCCAGCAGTTTTTCGGGCAGAGGGACCTACGAGCAGTACTTC; CDR3 protein: CASSFSGRGTYEQYF
J gene: TRBJ2-1; clone size: NA; D gene: TRBD1; V gene: TRBV9; CDR3 DNA: TGTGCCAGCAGCGGGGCCGTGACAGGGGGTTTTGGCAATGAGCAGTTCTTC; CDR3 protein: CASSGAVTGGFGNEQFF
J gene: TRBJ2-7; clone size: NA; D gene: TRBD2; V gene: TRBV13; CDR3 DNA: TGTGCCAGCAGGCTTACCCTAGCGGGAGATGGGTACGAGCAGTACTTC; CDR3 protein: CASRLTLAGDGYEQYF
J gene: TRBJ2-7; clone size: NA; D gene: NA; V gene: TRBV11-3; CDR3 DNA: TGTGCCAGCAGCTTCTATTCTACCTACGAGCAGTACTTC; CDR3 protein: CASSFYSTYEQYF
J gene: TRBJ2-1; clone size: NA; D gene: TRBD2; V gene: TRBV6-5; CDR3 DNA: TGTGCCAGCAGTTACTGCATCTTGATAGCGGGAGGGGCAAATGAGCAGTTCTTC; CDR3 protein: CASSYCILIAGGANEQFF
J gene: TRBJ1-2; clone size: NA; D gene: NA; V gene: TRBV27; CDR3 DNA: TGTGCCAGCAGTTTAGCGGGGGCCACGGTAGGCTACACCTTC; CDR3 protein: CASSLAGATVGYTF
J gene: TRBJ1-1; clone size: once; D gene: NA; V gene: TRBV5-5; CDR3 DNA: TGTGCCAGCAGCCCGGGGAGCAGTGAAGCTTTCTTT; CDR3 protein: CASSPGSSEAFF
J gene: TRBJ2-1; clone size: NA; D gene: TRBD2; V gene: TRBV28; CDR3 DNA: TGTGCCAGCAGTCAGAAACTAGCGGTAACCGCGAGTAATGAGCAGTTCTTC; CDR3 protein: CASSQKLAVTASNEQFF
J gene: TRBJ2-1; clone size: once; D gene: NA; V gene: TRBV23-1; CDR3 DNA: TGCGCCAGCATTGGTAGATCCCTGCGGAATGAGCAGTTCTTC; CDR3 protein: CASIGRSLRNEQFF
J gene: TRBJ2-7; clone size: NA; D gene: TRBD1; V gene: TRBV7-9; CDR3 DNA: TGTGCCAGCAGCCCAAAGGGGACAGGTCTCTACGAGCAGTACTTC; CDR3 protein: CASSPKGTGLYEQYF
J gene: TRBJ1-2; clone size: NA; D gene: TRBD1; V gene: TRBV6-1; CDR3 DNA: TGTGCCAGCAGGGAAGGACAGGGGGCGAACTATGGCTACACCTTC; CDR3 protein: CASREGQGANYGYTF
J gene: TRBJ2-3; clone size: NA; D gene: TRBD2; V gene: TRBV6-2/TRBV6-3; CDR3 DNA: TGTGCCAGCAGTTACCATCTAGCGGGGGATATACCAATCAGCACAGATACGCAGTATTTT; CDR3 protein: CASSYHLAGDIPISTDTQYF
J gene: TRBJ1-1; clone size: once; D gene: NA; V gene: TRBV12-3/TRBV12-4; CDR3 DNA: TGTGCCAGCAGCTGGGGGAGCACTGAAGCTTTCTTT; CDR3 protein: CASSWGSTEAFF
J gene: TRBJ1-4; clone size: once; D gene: NA; V gene: TRBV4-1; CDR3 DNA: TGCGCCAGCAGCCCACAGGGACCAAAACCTCAGGAAAAACTGTTTTTT; CDR3 protein: CASSPQGPKPQEKLFF
J gene: TRBJ2-3; clone size: NA; D gene: NA; V gene: TRBV2; CDR3 DNA: TGTGCCAGCAGCGACAGTAGCGGTAGCACAGATACGCAGTATTTT; CDR3 protein: CASSDSSGSTDTQYF
J gene: TRBJ1-1; clone size: NA; D gene: NA; V gene: TRBV7-2; CDR3 DNA: TGTGCCAGCAGCCAGATCGGGGGTAGCACTGAAGCTTTCTTT; CDR3 protein: CASSQIGGSTEAFF
J gene: TRBJ1-2; clone size: NA; D gene: TRBD1; V gene: TRBV6-1; CDR3 DNA: TGTGCCAGCAGGGCGGGACAGGGGATCTATGGCTACACCTTC; CDR3 protein: CASRAGQGIYGYTF
J gene: TRBJ2-1; clone size: NA; D gene: TRBD1; V gene: TRBV9; CDR3 DNA: TGTGCCAGCAGCGTAGGTCGACAGGGGGCCGTAGGGAATGAGCAGTTCTTC; CDR3 protein: CASSVGRQGAVGNEQFF
J gene: TRBJ2-4; clone size: NA; D gene: NA; V gene: TRBV20-1; CDR3 DNA: TGCAGTGCTCCACTCCTAAACATTCAGTACTTC; CDR3 protein: CSAPLLNIQYF
J gene: TRBJ2-7; clone size: NA; D gene: TRBD1; V gene: TRBV5-1; CDR3 DNA: TGCGCCAGCAGCTTCGCCACAGGGGTAGGGTACGAGCAGTACTTC; CDR3 protein: CASSFATGVGYEQYF
J gene: TRBJ2-1; clone size: NA; D gene: NA; V gene: TRBV9; CDR3 DNA: TGTGCCAGCAGCGTAGTGTCCGGGAGCCCTCGGGAGCAGTTCTTC; CDR3 protein: CASSVVSGSPREQFF
J gene: TRBJ2-7; clone size: NA; D gene: NA; V gene: TRBV29-1; CDR3 DNA: TGCAGCGTTGAAGATGTCCGAGCGGACTCCTACGAGCAGTACTTC; CDR3 protein: CSVEDVRADSYEQYF
J gene: TRBJ2-3; clone size: NA; D gene: TRBD2; V gene: TRBV4-1; CDR3 DNA: TGCGCCAGCAGCCAGATATTTACCGGGACTAGCGACAAAGATACGCAGTATTTT; CDR3 protein: CASSQIFTGTSDKDTQYF
J gene: TRBJ2-3; clone size: NA; D gene: TRBD2; V gene: TRBV12-3/TRBV12-4; CDR3 DNA: TGTGCCAGCAGCGCGGGAGGCCCAGATACGCAGTATTTT; CDR3 protein: CASSAGGPDTQYF
J gene: TRBJ1-2; clone size: NA; D gene: NA; V gene: TRBV9; CDR3 DNA: TGTGCCAGCAGCGCGGGGGGGCCCCCTCTTTACACCTTC; CDR3 protein: CASSAGGPPLYTF
J gene: TRBJ1-1; clone size: NA; D gene: TRBD1; V gene: TRBV27; CDR3 DNA: TGTGCCAGCAGTTTTGCCGGGACAGGGGTTACTGAAGCTTTCTTT; CDR3 protein: CASSFAGTGVTEAFF
J gene: TRBJ2-2; clone size: NA; D gene: NA; V gene: TRBV11-2; CDR3 DNA: TGTGCCAGCAGCTTAGATCAGGGCAGCCTGGGCACCGGGGAGCTGTTTTTT; CDR3 protein: CASSLDQGSLGTGELFF
J gene: TRBJ2-1; clone size: NA; D gene: NA; V gene: TRBV3-1; CDR3 DNA: TGTGCCAGCAGCCAAGATGGGCTAGCCGATGAGCAGTTCTTC; CDR3 protein: CASSQDGLADEQFF
J gene: TRBJ2-2; clone size: NA; D gene: NA; V gene: TRBV28; CDR3 DNA: TGTGCCAGCACCCAGGGGACCAACACCGGGGAGCTGTTTTTT; CDR3 protein: CASTQGTNTGELFF
J gene: TRBJ2-3; clone size: NA; D gene: NA; V gene: TRBV7-3; CDR3 DNA: TGTGCCAGCAGCTTAAACCCCCTCGGGCGCTCCAGTACAGATACGCAGTATTTT; CDR3 protein: CASSLNPLGRSSTDTQYF
J gene: TRBJ2-3; clone size: NA; D gene: TRBD2; V gene: TRBV10-3; CDR3 DNA: TGTGCCATCACCGCGGGAGGTTCTGATACGCAGTATTTT; CDR3 protein: CAITAGGSDTQYF
J gene: TRBJ2-3; clone size: NA; D gene: TRBD1; V gene: TRBV27; CDR3 DNA: TGTGCCAGCACGACTCTGGGACAGGCCAAGCAGTATTTT; CDR3 protein: CASTTLGQAKQYF
J gene: TRBJ2-6; clone size: NA; D gene: TRBD1; V gene: TRBV20-1; CDR3 DNA: TGCAGTGCCGGTACAGGGGACTCTGGGGCCAACGTCCTGACTTTC; CDR3 protein: CSAGTGDSGANVLTF
J gene: TRBJ2-3; clone size: NA; D gene: NA; V gene: TRBV11-2; CDR3 DNA: TGTGCCAGCAGCCCCCGAGTAACTAGCACAGATACGCAGTATTTT; CDR3 protein: CASSPRVTSTDTQYF
J gene: TRBJ2-7; clone size: NA; D gene: NA; V gene: TRBV12-3/TRBV12-4; CDR3 DNA: TGTGCCAGCAGTCCGACAGCCTACGAGCAGTACTTC; CDR3 protein: CASSPTAYEQYF
J gene: TRBJ1-1; clone size: NA; D gene: NA; V gene: TRBV13; CDR3 DNA: TGTGCCAGCAGCTTCTCAGGGAGGGGATGGAACACTGAAGCTTTCTTT; CDR3 protein: CASSFSGRGWNTEAFF
J gene: TRBJ2-5; clone size: NA; D gene: NA; V gene: TRBV5-4; CDR3 DNA: TGTGCCAGCAGCTTGTCCGACTCATGGGAGACCCAGTACTTC; CDR3 protein: CASSLSDSWETQYF
J gene: TRBJ1-2; clone size: NA; D gene: TRBD1; V gene: TRBV7-6; CDR3 DNA: TGTGCCAGCAGCCCTGAGGACAGGACGTATGGCTACACCTTC; CDR3 protein: CASSPEDRTYGYTF
J gene: TRBJ2-1; clone size: once; D gene: TRBD2; V gene: TRBV11-3; CDR3 DNA: TGTGCCAGCAGCTCCCGACTAGCGGGAGACTACAATGAGCAGTTCTTC; CDR3 protein: CASSSRLAGDYNEQFF
J gene: TRBJ2-3; clone size: NA; D gene: TRBD2; V gene: TRBV13; CDR3 DNA: TGTGCCAGCAGCTTAGGTGGGACTAGCGGATTAGATACGCAGTATTTT; CDR3 protein: CASSLGGTSGLDTQYF